This is a list of T cell receptor beta chains from one sample in a study of neurological immune-mediated disorders. TCRdb reanalysed the 5' RACE reads using MiXCR and keeps one entry per CDR3 protein. The data show roughly 20,000 distinct CDR3 sequences, 17% seen once. Sequenced: CD8+ T cells from blood. The receptors stem from a woman aged 18-29 years with multiple sclerosis. Each CDR3 is given with its conserved first and last residue. The D gene is left open where the match is weak. Expanded clones are given a class, and other clones once, few, many or no size at all.

>TRBV24-1|many|TRBD1|TRBJ1-2
CATSDLDRDGYTF
TGTGCCACCAGTGATTTGGACAGGGATGGCTACACCTTC
>TRBV12-3/TRBV12-4|many|.|TRBJ1-2
CASSYWGDGYTF
TGTGCCAGCAGTTATTGGGGGGATGGCTACACCTTC
>TRBV20-1|many|TRBD1|TRBJ1-5
CSAALGTGGNQPQHF
TGCAGTGCCGCTCTCGGGACAGGGGGTAATCAGCCCCAGCATTTT
>TRBV3-1|.|.|TRBJ2-3
CASSHALVRSSTDTQYF
TGTGCCAGCAGCCACGCCCTCGTGAGGTCTAGCACAGATACGCAGTATTTT
>TRBV7-9|many|.|TRBJ2-1
CASSLGWTGNEQFF
TGTGCCAGCAGCTTAGGATGGACTGGCAATGAGCAGTTCTTC
>TRBV29-1|medium-sized|.|TRBJ1-1
CSVCGGGLDTEAFF
TGCAGCGTCTGTGGTGGGGGGTTGGACACTGAAGCTTTCTTT
>TRBV20-1|many|TRBD1|TRBJ1-2
CSARDRGTGGVGYTF
TGCAGTGCTAGAGATCGAGGGACAGGGGGTGTAGGCTACACCTTC
>TRBV6-6|many|TRBD1|TRBJ2-5
CASSYRQGVQETQYF
TGTGCCAGCAGTTACAGGCAGGGGGTTCAAGAGACCCAGTACTTC
>TRBV7-9|.|.|TRBJ2-1
CASSTWEEQFF
TGTGCCAGCAGCACGTGGGAAGAGCAGTTCTTC
>TRBV9|many|TRBD1|TRBJ1-4
CASSAPDRSEKLFF
TGTGCCAGCAGCGCCCCGGACAGGTCCGAAAAACTGTTTTTT
>TRBV7-2|.|.|TRBJ1-5
CASSLEVGIGQPQHF
TGTGCCAGCAGCTTAGAGGTGGGAATAGGTCAGCCCCAGCATTTT
>TRBV2|many|.|TRBJ1-2
CASVLFPTNYGYTF
TGTGCCAGCGTGCTTTTTCCGACTAACTATGGCTACACCTTC
>TRBV21-1|many|.|TRBJ2-1
CASSKRTSFPYNEQFF
TGTGCCAGCAGCAAGCGGACTAGTTTTCCCTACAATGAGCAGTTCTTC
>TRBV24-1|many|.|TRBJ2-2
CATSAGPLRATNTGELFF
TGTGCCACCAGTGCGGGACCCCTCCGAGCGACTAACACCGGGGAGCTGTTTTTT
>TRBV14|.|.|TRBJ1-1
CASSQGYGVRTEAFF
TGTGCCAGCAGCCAAGGGTACGGGGTTCGCACTGAAGCTTTCTTT
>TRBV6-1|many|TRBD1|TRBJ2-2
CASSEALRDSYTGELFF
TGTGCCAGCAGTGAAGCGCTTCGGGACAGCTACACCGGGGAGCTGTTTTTT
>TRBV12-3/TRBV12-4|.|.|TRBJ1-1
CASTPTSTGTEAFF
TGTGCCAGCACACCGACCTCGACGGGGACTGAAGCTTTCTTT
>TRBV7-2|many|.|TRBJ2-5
CASSLVGGGAAQETQYF
TGTGCCAGCAGCTTAGTTGGGGGGGGGGCGGCGCAAGAGACCCAGTACTTC
>TRBV20-1|many|.|TRBJ1-6
CSADTGLINSPLHF
TGCAGTGCCGATACAGGGCTAATTAATTCACCCCTCCACTTT
>TRBV5-1|.|.|TRBJ2-2
CASSEGPTNTGELFF
TGCGCCAGCAGTGAAGGACCGACGAACACCGGGGAGCTGTTTTTT
>TRBV5-1|many|TRBD2|TRBJ2-6
CASSSYTRALLEIAGGSGANVLTF
TGCGCCAGCAGCTCGTATACGAGGGCCCTACTCGAAATAGCGGGGGGTTCTGGGGCCAACGTCCTGACTTTC
>TRBV9|many|.|TRBJ1-1
CASSVVRENTEAFF
TGTGCCAGCAGCGTAGTACGGGAGAACACTGAAGCTTTCTTT
>TRBV7-6|many|TRBD1|TRBJ2-1
CASSLDRRSYNEQFF
TGTGCCAGCAGCTTGGACAGGCGCTCCTACAATGAGCAGTTCTTC
>TRBV20-1|medium-sized|.|TRBJ1-2
CSARSGQNYGYTF
TGCAGTGCTAGATCTGGACAGAACTATGGCTACACCTTC
>TRBV10-3|many|TRBD1|TRBJ1-1
CAISGQGDPEAFF
TGTGCCATCAGCGGACAGGGGGATCCTGAAGCTTTCTTT
>TRBV20-1|many|TRBD1|TRBJ2-2
CSAQDRAWDTGELFF
TGCAGTGCTCAAGACAGGGCTTGGGACACCGGGGAGCTGTTTTTT
>TRBV27|once|TRBD1|TRBJ2-5
CASSFNFGTVQETQYF
TGTGCCAGCAGTTTTAATTTTGGGACAGTCCAAGAGACCCAGTACTTC
>TRBV19|many|.|TRBJ1-3
CASSERWDDSGNTIYF
TGTGCCAGTAGTGAGCGTTGGGACGACTCTGGAAACACCATATATTTT
>TRBV9|medium-sized|TRBD2|TRBJ2-3
CASSVGPAGGMDTQYF
TGTGCCAGCAGCGTAGGCCCAGCGGGGGGCATGGATACGCAGTATTTT
>TRBV9|medium-sized|.|TRBJ1-1
CASSAYGGLSTEAFF
TGTGCCAGCAGCGCATATGGCGGGTTAAGCACTGAAGCTTTCTTT
>TRBV6-5|many|.|TRBJ1-4
CASSYLYSGRGNEKLFF
TGTGCCAGCAGTTACCTTTACAGCGGGCGGGGGAATGAAAAACTGTTTTTT
>TRBV12-3/TRBV12-4|many|TRBD2|TRBJ2-1
CASSFGGRAFEQFF
TGTGCCAGCAGTTTTGGCGGGAGGGCCTTTGAGCAGTTCTTC
>TRBV14|many|TRBD2|TRBJ2-3
CASSRSWRGVVDTQYF
TGTGCCAGCAGCCGAAGTTGGCGGGGGGTTGTAGATACGCAGTATTTT
>TRBV11-2|.|TRBD2|TRBJ2-7
CASSLGDYYEQYF
TGTGCCAGCAGCTTAGGGGACTATTACGAGCAGTACTTC
>TRBV25-1|many|TRBD1|TRBJ2-4
CASSEYGLEIPGVSGQGERDIQYF
TGTGCCAGCAGTGAATATGGGTTAGAAATTCCCGGAGTTTCGGGACAGGGTGAACGTGACATTCAGTACTTC
>TRBV12-2|many|.|TRBJ1-4
CASRLGRGGEANEKLFF
TGTGCAAGTCGCTTGGGACGGGGAGGTGAAGCTAATGAAAAACTGTTTTTT
>TRBV12-3/TRBV12-4|many|.|TRBJ1-2
CASSFGRGYGYTF
TGTGCCAGCAGTTTCGGGAGGGGCTATGGCTACACCTTC
>TRBV28|many|TRBD1|TRBJ1-1
CASSLSRGRTNTEAFF
TGTGCCAGCAGTCTCTCCAGGGGGCGGACGAACACTGAAGCTTTCTTT
>TRBV7-6|many|.|TRBJ2-7
CASSLGAPLEQYF
TGTGCCAGCAGCTTAGGGGCTCCCTTAGAGCAGTACTTC
>TRBV10-3|few|TRBD2|TRBJ2-3
CATRTSGSRKSTDTQYF
TGTGCCACCCGGACTAGCGGGAGCAGGAAAAGCACAGATACGCAGTATTTT
>TRBV4-3|many|TRBD2|TRBJ2-4
CASSQSSGRAKNIQYF
TGCGCCAGCAGCCAATCCAGCGGGAGGGCCAAAAACATTCAGTACTTC
>TRBV4-1|few|.|TRBJ1-1
CASSQIVQMNTEAFF
TGCGCCAGCAGCCAAATAGTTCAGATGAACACTGAAGCTTTCTTT
>TRBV7-9|many|.|TRBJ2-5
CASSPISSQETQYF
TGTGCCAGCAGCCCCATTAGCAGCCAAGAGACCCAGTACTTC
>TRBV7-9|once|.|TRBJ1-6
CASSPIAGNSPLHF
TGTGCCAGCAGCCCAATTGCGGGTAATTCACCCCTCCACTTT
>TRBV25-1|many|.|TRBJ2-1
CASTPSRLGNEQFF
TGTGCCAGCACCCCTTCTCGGTTGGGCAATGAGCAGTTCTTC
>TRBV11-3|many|.|TRBJ1-5
CASSLRARNDRGNQPQHF
TGTGCCAGCAGCTTACGCGCTCGGAATGACCGAGGCAATCAGCCCCAGCATTTT
>TRBV4-3|.|.|TRBJ2-3
CASSQGHGDTQYF
TGCGCCAGCAGCCAAGGGCACGGAGATACGCAGTATTTT
>TRBV20-1|few|.|TRBJ1-2
CSARGISRLGGYTF
TGCAGTGCTAGGGGGATAAGCAGGTTGGGTGGCTACACCTTC
>TRBV12-3/TRBV12-4|many|TRBD2|TRBJ2-1
CASSLFLAGASYNEQFF
TGTGCCAGCAGCCTATTCTTAGCGGGGGCCTCCTACAATGAGCAGTTCTTC
>TRBV7-9|once|.|TRBJ2-7
CASSYPNSLPVTYEQYF
TGTGCCAGCAGCTACCCAAATAGCCTGCCCGTTACCTACGAGCAGTACTTC
>TRBV29-1|medium-sized|TRBD2|TRBJ2-2
CSVYSGRAGELFF
TGCAGCGTTTACAGCGGGAGGGCCGGGGAGCTGTTTTTT
>TRBV9|many|.|TRBJ1-4
CASSGEVTEGPEKLFF
TGTGCCAGCAGCGGAGAGGTAACGGAGGGCCCTGAAAAACTGTTTTTT
>TRBV28|.|.|TRBJ2-1
CASSVPRDPKGNEQFF
TGTGCCAGCAGTGTTCCTCGGGACCCCAAGGGCAATGAGCAGTTCTTC
>TRBV7-9|many|.|TRBJ2-2
CASSARTAAGELFF
TGTGCCAGCAGCGCGCGGACAGCGGCCGGGGAGCTGTTTTTT
>TRBV7-6|many|TRBD2|TRBJ2-5
CASSLEVSRGVIKETQYF
TGTGCCAGCAGCTTAGAGGTTTCGCGGGGGGTGATCAAAGAGACCCAGTACTTC
>TRBV3-1|many|TRBD1|TRBJ2-2
CASSQTGQYTGELFF
TGTGCCAGCAGCCAAACGGGACAGTACACCGGGGAGCTGTTTTTT
>TRBV10-3|.|.|TRBJ2-3
CATKEADTQYF
TGTGCCACCAAAGAAGCAGATACGCAGTATTTT